The 19 T cell receptor beta chains presented below share a single source sample, sequenced in a study of identical twins. Using its own MiXCR run on the 5' RACE reads, TCRdb lists one record per CDR3 protein. This table has about 530,000 distinct CDR3 sequences, more than 20% appearing once. The sample was also linked to a second study, of yellow fever vaccine responses in identical twins.

Sequenced material: CD4+ T cells sorted from blood. All receptors derive from a woman under 30 in good health.

This chain connects TRBV5-1 to TRBJ2-1; TRBD1 agrees at 7 bases. Germline V gene sequence: CDR1 SGHRS, CDR2 YFSETQ. After removal of 4 bases from V and 5 bases from J, the junction contained 6 bases not matched to a gene. The CDR3 spans 14 residues. CDR3 region: CASSGRGTDNEQFF. CDR3 nucleotides: TGCGCCAGCAGCGGGCGAGGGACAGACAATGAGCAGTTCTTC. Combining the CDR3 with reference TRBV5-1 and TRBJ2-1 gives the whole variable domain KAGVTQTPRYLIKTRGQQVTLSCSPISGHRSVSWYQQTPGQGLQFLFEYFSETQRNKGNFPGRFSGRQFSNSRSEMNVSTLELGDSALYLCASSGRGTDNEQFFGPGTRLTVL.

V and J are TRBV2 and TRBJ1-2, with 8 bases matching TRBD1. V was pared by 6 bases and J by 8 bases, with 14 bases of the junction left unmatched. Germline CDR1 is SNHLY and CDR2 is FYNNEI. This CDR3 has 15 amino acids. Here the CDR3 reads CASRDRAQGGLGYTF. In DNA, the CDR3 is TGTGCCAGCAGGGACAGGGCGCAAGGGGGGCTGGGCTACACCTTC.

This clonotype was counted only a few times. The chain joins TRBV7-9 to TRBJ1-1; D not certain. Trimming took 2 bases from V and 5 from J, leaving 15 bases between them. Per germline, CDR1 SEHNR and CDR2 FQNEAQ (reference sequence). The CDR3 is 15 amino acids. CDR3 sequence: CASSLSSFPGTEAFF. The DNA for the CDR3 is TGTGCCAGCAGCTTATCGTCCTTTCCCGGGACTGAAGCTTTCTTT.

This clonotype was found a few times. V and J are TRBV29-1 and TRBJ2-2; D is possibly TRBD2 (6 bases). Trimming shortened V by 5 bases and J by 0 bases, and 10 bases separated the two germline ends. This CDR3 comprises 14 residues. The germline V gene encodes CDR1 SQVTM and CDR2 ANQGSEA. The CDR3 sequence: CSVFGGTNTGELFF. The CDR3 DNA sequence: TGCAGCGTTTTTGGGGGGACGAACACCGGGGAGCTGTTTTTT.

This clonotype was detected a few times. The chain couples TRBV7-8 to TRBJ1-5, with D perhaps TRBD1 (5 bases). The CDR3 sequence is 17 residues long. Trimming removed 5 bases at V and 4 bases at J, with 21 bases between. The germline gives CDR1 SGHVS, CDR2 FQNEAQ. CDR3 region: CASSRGGALGMNQPQHF. CDR3 bases: TGTGCCAGCAGCCGGGGCGGGGCCCTCGGTATGAATCAGCCCCAGCATTTT.

The chain uses TRBV10-3 and TRBJ2-7; the D call may be TRBD1 or TRBD2 (5 bases each). Germline V gene lookup returns CDR1 ENHRY and CDR2 SYGVKD. With 10 bases removed from V and 4 bases from J, the gap between germline ends came to 17 bases. CDR3 length: 13 amino acids. The CDR3 loop is CATGAGSEYEQYF. The CDR3 DNA follows: TGTGCCACCGGAGCAGGGAGTGAGTACGAGCAGTACTTC.

This rearrangement joins TRBV10-3 to TRBJ1-5; D remains ambiguous. CDR3 length: 18 amino acids. V dropped 6 bases and J dropped 2 bases, with 23 bases sitting between them. CDR1 ENHRY and CDR2 SYGVKD come from the germline V gene. The CDR3 spells CAISYRDQKRRGNQPQHF. The DNA of the CDR3 is TGTGCCATCAGCTACCGGGATCAAAAGAGGCGTGGCAATCAGCCCCAGCATTTT.

The V gene is TRBV29-1, the J gene TRBJ2-3; maybe TRBD2 (6 bases). CDR3 size: 16 residues. V was trimmed by 6 bases and J by 0 bases, leaving 19 bases between them. The germline gives CDR1 SQVTM, CDR2 ANQGSEA. CDR3 in amino acids: CSVVPGLKPSTDTQYF. The CDR3 DNA sequence: TGCAGCGTGGTCCCGGGACTTAAACCTAGCACAGATACGCAGTATTTT.

This clonotype showed up just a few times. The V and J genes are TRBV7-9 and TRBJ2-1, with D possibly matching TRBD1 (6 bases). Trimming pared 2 bases from V and 3 bases from J, leaving 8 bases between. Germline assignment: CDR1 SEHNR and CDR2 FQNEAQ (reference sequence). CDR3 length: 14 amino acids. As DNA, the CDR3 is TGTGCCAGCAGCTTAAACAGGGACTACAATGAGCAGTTCTTC. Translating gives CASSLNRDYNEQFF.

In its sample, this clonotype was seen a few times. This rearrangement joins TRBV6-2 or TRBV6-3 to TRBJ2-7; the match to TRBD2 covers 8 bases. The J segment lost 2 bases and the V segment lost 4 bases, leaving 7 bases of the junction unmatched. The germline CDR1 and CDR2 sequences are MNHEY and SVGEGT. CDR3 length: 15 amino acids. Here the CDR3 reads CASSFQTGLAYEQYF. CDR3 bases: TGTGCCAGCAGTTTCCAGACGGGACTAGCCTACGAGCAGTACTTC.

This clonotype was counted between two and nine times. The chain combines TRBV20-1 with TRBJ2-7, with 8 bases aligning to TRBD1. Germline assignment: CDR1 DFQATT and CDR2 SNEGSKA (reference sequence). V lost 7 bases to trimming and J lost 7 bases; unmatched junction nucleotides: 9. The CDR3 covers 12 residues. CDR3 nucleotide sequence: TGCAGTGTCCCCAGGGGGCTGGATGAGCAGTACTTC. Protein: CSVPRGLDEQYF.

The rearrangement joins TRBV12-3 or TRBV12-4 to TRBJ2-3; D ambiguous. V was pared by 0 bases and J by 0 bases, with 7 bases between. This CDR3 is built from 15 residues. CDR3 coding DNA: TGTGCCAGCAGTTTAGCCCGCACTAGCACAGATACGCAGTATTTT. This codes for CASSLARTSTDTQYF.

The chain couples TRBV28 to TRBJ2-3; TRBD1 agrees at 8 bases. Germline values: CDR1 MDHEN, CDR2 SYDVKM. With 7 bases clipped from V and 5 bases from J, the junction kept 5 bases outside the gene matches. The CDR3 is made up of 13 amino acids. CDR3 DNA sequence: TGTGCCAGCACGAGACAGGGGATAGATACGCAGTATTTT. It is translated as CASTRQGIDTQYF. The full variable domain, its missing parts supplied by reference TRBV28 and TRBJ2-3, is DVKVTQSSRYLVKRTGEKVFLECVQDMDHENMFWYRQDPGLGLRLIYFSYDVKMKEKGDIPEGYSVSREKKERFSLILESASTNQTSMYLCASTRQGIDTQYFGPGTRLTVL.

The chain is built from TRBV5-1 and TRBJ2-3; TRBD1 matches at 8 bases. CDR1 SGHRS and CDR2 YFSETQ come from the germline V gene. Trimming at V came to 6 bases and at J to 3 bases, leaving 6 bases not matched to a gene. This CDR3 has 14 amino acids. The CDR3 loop reads CASKGGQGTDTQYF. CDR3 DNA: TGCGCCAGCAAAGGTGGACAGGGAACAGATACGCAGTATTTT.

This clonotype turned up a few times. The chain links TRBV2 to TRBJ2-3, with a tentative D call TRBD2 (6 bases). Trimming pared 6 bases from V and 0 bases from J, leaving 13 bases between. This CDR3 is 15 amino acids long. Germline CDR1 is SNHLY and CDR2 is FYNNEI. CDR3 sequence reads: CASRVADLSTDTQYF. Here the CDR3 DNA reads TGTGCCAGCAGGGTAGCGGACCTTAGCACAGATACGCAGTATTTT.

This clonotype was found a few times. The chain recombines TRBV6-1 with TRBJ1-2; possibly TRBD1 for D (6 bases). Looked up from germline, CDR1 is MNHNS and CDR2 is SASEGT. V lost 5 bases to trimming and J lost 7 bases, with 23 bases between them. The CDR3 contains 16 residues. This CDR3 is CASSRDPTRGLGGYTF. For the CDR3, the DNA is TGTGCCAGCAGTCGCGACCCCACCAGGGGACTGGGTGGCTACACCTTC.

The rearrangement joins TRBV7-3 to TRBJ2-4; 7 bases map to TRBD2. CDR1 is SGHTA, CDR2 FQGTGA, per germline. This CDR3 comprises 16 residues. V lost 8 bases and J lost 3; bases outside the gene matches: 13. In DNA, the CDR3 is TGTGCCAGCGGGGAGGGGCAGGGTTTGGACAAAAACATTCAGTACTTC. This encodes CASGEGQGLDKNIQYF.

This chain connects TRBV5-1 to TRBJ2-2; 10 bases agree with TRBD1. Losses at the gene ends were 7 bases for V and 4 bases for J; bases not matched to a gene: 10. Germline assignment: CDR1 SGHRS and CDR2 YFSETQ. The CDR3 sequence is 16 residues long. This chain's CDR3 is CASSKLTGGSTGELFF. The CDR3 coding sequence is TGCGCCAGCTCCAAACTGACAGGGGGCAGCACCGGGGAGCTGTTTTTT.

This clonotype showed up just a few times. V is TRBV6-5 and J is TRBJ1-1, with D perhaps matching TRBD1 (5 bases). This CDR3 has 15 residues. Deletions cut 0 bases from V and 0 bases from J, with 8 bases between. Germline CDR1 is MNHEY and CDR2 is SVGAGI. CDR3 protein: CASSYSRGVNTEAFF. DNA of the CDR3: TGTGCCAGCAGTTACTCTAGGGGCGTGAACACTGAAGCTTTCTTT.